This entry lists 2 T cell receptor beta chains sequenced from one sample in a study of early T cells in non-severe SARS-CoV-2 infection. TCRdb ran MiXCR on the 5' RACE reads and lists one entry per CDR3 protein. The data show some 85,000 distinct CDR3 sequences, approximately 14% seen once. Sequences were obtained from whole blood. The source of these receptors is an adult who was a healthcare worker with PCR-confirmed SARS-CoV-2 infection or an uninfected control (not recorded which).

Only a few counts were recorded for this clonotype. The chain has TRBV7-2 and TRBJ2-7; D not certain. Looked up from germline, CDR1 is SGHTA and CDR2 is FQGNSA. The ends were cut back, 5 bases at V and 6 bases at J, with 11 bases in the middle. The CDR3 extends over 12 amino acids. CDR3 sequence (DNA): TGTGCCAGCAGCAATGTCCTCCTCGAGCAGTACTTC. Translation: CASSNVLLEQYF.

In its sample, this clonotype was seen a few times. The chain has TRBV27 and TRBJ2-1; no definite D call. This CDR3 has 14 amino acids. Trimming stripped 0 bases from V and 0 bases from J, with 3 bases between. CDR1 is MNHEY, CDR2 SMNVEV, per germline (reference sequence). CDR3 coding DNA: TGTGCCAGCAGTTTATCACTCTCCTACAATGAGCAGTTCTTC. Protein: CASSLSLSYNEQFF.